The TCR beta chain described here comes from a study of blood T cell repertoires in COVID-19. This clone was detected once. The CDR3 has 13 residues. Germline values: CDR1 LGHDT, CDR2 YNNKEL (reference sequence). Deletions cut 5 bases from V and 3 bases from J, with 10 bases between. Method: immunoSEQ multiplex PCR; TCRdb's copy keeps in-frame clones and lacks some. This sample has some 70,000 clones, with 90% found just once. The TCR comes from a woman of 80 years or more with active COVID-19. The sequenced material came from peripheral blood. The chain has TRBV3-1 (or the pseudogene TRBV3-2) and TRBJ2-5, with D possibly matching TRBD2 (5 bases). CDR3 DNA: TGTGCCAGCAGCGACCCGGGAAAAGAGACCCAGTACTTC. Translated: CASSDPGKETQYF.